The rows below give T cell receptor beta chains drawn from one sample of a study of CD8 T cells in ankylosing spondylitis. In TCRdb, the 5' RACE reads were re-called with MiXCR into one record per CDR3 protein. The table shows roughly 150,000 distinct CDR3 sequences, with roughly 31% occurring only once. Sequenced sample: synovial fluid, either unsorted or a sorted T cell fraction (not recorded which). The receptors were gathered from a male donor with ankylosing spondylitis. Each CDR3 is given with its conserved first and last residue. The order of the fields is D gene, J gene, clone size, V gene, CDR3 protein, CDR3 DNA. A D gene is named only where the DNA matches it firmly. Some rows mark clone size as missing; the rest say once, few, many or name a class of expanded clone.

D gene: -; J gene: TRBJ1-4; clone size: many; V gene: TRBV12-3/TRBV12-4; CDR3 protein: CASSPQAALNEKLFF; CDR3 DNA: TGTGCCAGCAGCCCCCAGGCGGCCCTTAATGAAAAACTGTTTTTT
D gene: -; J gene: TRBJ2-7; clone size: -; V gene: TRBV29-1; CDR3 protein: CSVERADPYEQYF; CDR3 DNA: TGCAGCGTTGAGAGGGCGGACCCCTACGAGCAGTACTTC
D gene: TRBD1; J gene: TRBJ2-7; clone size: -; V gene: TRBV7-9; CDR3 protein: CASSLGGQGYEQYF; CDR3 DNA: TGTGCCAGCAGCTTAGGGGGACAGGGCTACGAGCAGTACTTC
D gene: -; J gene: TRBJ1-2; clone size: few; V gene: TRBV5-1; CDR3 protein: CASSLERGAYGYTF; CDR3 DNA: TGCGCCAGCAGCTTGGAGAGGGGAGCGTATGGCTACACCTTC
D gene: -; J gene: TRBJ2-6; clone size: -; V gene: TRBV14; CDR3 protein: CAATGRGDSGANVLTF; CDR3 DNA: TGTGCCGCAACAGGGAGGGGCGACTCTGGGGCCAACGTCCTGACTTTC
D gene: -; J gene: TRBJ2-1; clone size: -; V gene: TRBV20-1; CDR3 protein: CSASRNEQFF; CDR3 DNA: TGCAGTGCTTCCCGGAATGAGCAGTTCTTC
D gene: -; J gene: TRBJ1-2; clone size: few; V gene: TRBV5-1; CDR3 protein: CASSSSGASGYTF; CDR3 DNA: TGCGCCAGCAGCTCCTCAGGGGCTAGCGGCTACACCTTC
D gene: TRBD2; J gene: TRBJ2-1; clone size: few; V gene: TRBV9; CDR3 protein: CASSDSGRPYNEQFF; CDR3 DNA: TGTGCCAGCAGCGATAGCGGGAGGCCTTACAATGAGCAGTTCTTC
D gene: TRBD1; J gene: TRBJ1-5; clone size: -; V gene: TRBV7-2; CDR3 protein: CASSGQENQPQHF; CDR3 DNA: TGTGCCAGCAGCGGACAGGAAAATCAGCCCCAGCATTTT
D gene: -; J gene: TRBJ1-1; clone size: many; V gene: TRBV12-3/TRBV12-4; CDR3 protein: CASSLNRAEAFF; CDR3 DNA: TGTGCCAGCAGTTTAAACAGGGCAGAAGCTTTCTTT
D gene: TRBD1; J gene: TRBJ2-5; clone size: -; V gene: TRBV7-9; CDR3 protein: CASSSGQTQETQYF; CDR3 DNA: TGTGCCAGCAGCTCGGGACAGACCCAAGAGACCCAGTACTTC
D gene: -; J gene: TRBJ2-1; clone size: -; V gene: TRBV12-3/TRBV12-4; CDR3 protein: CASRPTDGVHNEQFF; CDR3 DNA: TGTGCCAGCAGGCCGACAGACGGAGTCCACAATGAGCAGTTCTTC
D gene: -; J gene: TRBJ1-2; clone size: many; V gene: TRBV5-1; CDR3 protein: CASSLDREIYGYTF; CDR3 DNA: TGCGCCAGCAGCTTGGACAGGGAAATCTATGGCTACACCTTC
D gene: -; J gene: TRBJ1-5; clone size: -; V gene: TRBV16; CDR3 protein: CASSREYSNQPQHF; CDR3 DNA: TGTGCCAGCAGCCGGGAGTATAGCAATCAGCCCCAGCATTTT
D gene: TRBD2; J gene: TRBJ2-1; clone size: -; V gene: TRBV9; CDR3 protein: CASSGSGSSYNEQFF; CDR3 DNA: TGTGCCAGCAGCGGAAGCGGGAGCTCCTACAATGAGCAGTTCTTC
D gene: -; J gene: TRBJ1-2; clone size: -; V gene: TRBV18; CDR3 protein: CASSLSAEVGGYTF; CDR3 DNA: TGTGCCAGCTCCCTCAGCGCGGAGGTAGGAGGCTACACCTTC
D gene: -; J gene: TRBJ1-2; clone size: few; V gene: TRBV7-9; CDR3 protein: CASSLEHGLGYGYTF; CDR3 DNA: TGTGCCAGCAGCTTAGAGCATGGGCTGGGCTATGGCTACACCTTC
D gene: -; J gene: TRBJ2-3; clone size: -; V gene: TRBV24-1; CDR3 protein: CATSDLTRGGADTQYF; CDR3 DNA: TGTGCCACCAGTGATTTGACCAGGGGCGGAGCAGATACGCAGTATTTT
D gene: -; J gene: TRBJ2-1; clone size: few; V gene: TRBV6-1; CDR3 protein: CASSEEPRRNEQFF; CDR3 DNA: TGTGCCAGCAGTGAAGAACCCAGGCGCAATGAGCAGTTCTTC
D gene: TRBD1; J gene: TRBJ2-3; clone size: -; V gene: TRBV4-3; CDR3 protein: CASSQQTGIADTQYF; CDR3 DNA: TGCGCCAGCAGCCAACAGACAGGGATAGCAGATACGCAGTATTTT
D gene: TRBD2; J gene: TRBJ2-1; clone size: few; V gene: TRBV30; CDR3 protein: CAWRGRTSGSNEQFF; CDR3 DNA: TGTGCCTGGAGGGGGAGGACTAGCGGGAGCAATGAGCAGTTCTTC
D gene: -; J gene: TRBJ2-7; clone size: few; V gene: TRBV12-3/TRBV12-4; CDR3 protein: CASSLNTGIKYF; CDR3 DNA: TGTGCCAGCAGCCTTAACACAGGTATAAAGTACTTC
D gene: TRBD1; J gene: TRBJ2-2; clone size: -; V gene: TRBV5-4; CDR3 protein: CASSSARDRVTGELFF; CDR3 DNA: TGTGCCAGCAGCTCAGCCCGGGACAGGGTCACCGGGGAGCTGTTTTTT
D gene: TRBD1; J gene: TRBJ2-7; clone size: many; V gene: TRBV2; CDR3 protein: CASSEARQGGSEQYF; CDR3 DNA: TGTGCCAGCAGTGAGGCTCGACAGGGGGGCAGCGAGCAGTACTTC
D gene: -; J gene: TRBJ1-3; clone size: -; V gene: TRBV4-2; CDR3 protein: CASSQVGRSGGNTIYF; CDR3 DNA: TGTGCCAGCAGCCAGGTGGGCAGGTCGGGTGGAAACACCATATATTTT
D gene: -; J gene: TRBJ2-3; clone size: many; V gene: TRBV6-1; CDR3 protein: CASSDDIFTDTQYF; CDR3 DNA: TGTGCCAGCAGTGACGATATCTTCACAGATACGCAGTATTTT
D gene: TRBD1; J gene: TRBJ1-2; clone size: many; V gene: TRBV28; CDR3 protein: CASSLLRTGVSYGYTF; CDR3 DNA: TGTGCCAGCAGTCTTCTTCGGACAGGGGTATCCTATGGCTACACCTTC
D gene: -; J gene: TRBJ2-7; clone size: -; V gene: TRBV20-1; CDR3 protein: CSARVSERQYF; CDR3 DNA: TGCAGTGCTAGAGTGAGTGAGCGCCAGTACTTC
D gene: -; J gene: TRBJ2-3; clone size: many; V gene: TRBV12-3/TRBV12-4; CDR3 protein: CASSFSAGTDTQYF; CDR3 DNA: TGTGCCAGCAGTTTTTCTGCGGGCACAGATACGCAGTATTTT
D gene: -; J gene: TRBJ2-7; clone size: many; V gene: TRBV7-9; CDR3 protein: CASSLYYEQYF; CDR3 DNA: TGTGCCAGCAGCTTGTACTACGAGCAGTACTTC
D gene: TRBD1; J gene: TRBJ2-4; clone size: few; V gene: TRBV20-1; CDR3 protein: CSARTGSKNIQYF; CDR3 DNA: TGCAGTGCTAGGACAGGGTCCAAAAACATTCAGTACTTC
D gene: TRBD2; J gene: TRBJ2-1; clone size: -; V gene: TRBV6-5; CDR3 protein: CASSYSNGRASNEQFF; CDR3 DNA: TGTGCCAGCAGTTACTCGAACGGGAGGGCCAGCAATGAGCAGTTCTTC
D gene: -; J gene: TRBJ1-2; clone size: many; V gene: TRBV4-1; CDR3 protein: CASSQGTTFYGYTF; CDR3 DNA: TGCGCCAGCAGCCAAGGTACCACCTTCTATGGCTACACCTTC
D gene: -; J gene: TRBJ2-7; clone size: many; V gene: TRBV29-1; CDR3 protein: CSVELRRNIGEQYF; CDR3 DNA: TGCAGCGTTGAGCTCCGACGGAACATTGGCGAGCAGTACTTC
D gene: -; J gene: TRBJ2-3; clone size: -; V gene: TRBV6-5; CDR3 protein: CASSYRGGTDTQYF; CDR3 DNA: TGTGCCAGCAGTTACCGAGGGGGGACAGATACGCAGTATTTT
D gene: TRBD2; J gene: TRBJ2-3; clone size: -; V gene: TRBV12-3/TRBV12-4; CDR3 protein: CASSSASGYTDTQYF; CDR3 DNA: TGTGCCAGCAGTTCAGCTAGCGGGTACACAGATACGCAGTATTTT
D gene: TRBD1; J gene: TRBJ2-5; clone size: -; V gene: TRBV20-1; CDR3 protein: CSAKIGTEIEETQYF; CDR3 DNA: TGCAGTGCCAAGATCGGGACAGAGATAGAAGAGACCCAGTACTTC
D gene: -; J gene: TRBJ1-1; clone size: -; V gene: TRBV30; CDR3 protein: CAWSPRQAVSEAFF; CDR3 DNA: TGTGCCTGGAGTCCGCGCCAGGCGGTTTCTGAAGCTTTCTTT
D gene: -; J gene: TRBJ1-6; clone size: -; V gene: TRBV7-9; CDR3 protein: CASTFTTGPYSPLHF; CDR3 DNA: TGTGCCAGCACCTTCACTACAGGGCCGTATTCACCCCTCCACTTT
D gene: -; J gene: TRBJ1-4; clone size: few; V gene: TRBV21-1; CDR3 protein: CASIRRVNEKLFF; CDR3 DNA: TGTGCCAGCATTCGACGAGTTAATGAAAAACTGTTTTTT
D gene: TRBD2; J gene: TRBJ2-3; clone size: few; V gene: TRBV28; CDR3 protein: CASSHRLAGFTDTQYF; CDR3 DNA: TGTGCCAGCAGCCACCGACTAGCGGGATTTACAGATACGCAGTATTTT